The rows below give T cell receptor beta chains drawn from one sample of a study of human T cells and chemical hapten exposure. MiXCR, applied by TCRdb to the RACE reads, yields one record per CDR3 protein. The sample carries about 82,000 distinct CDR3 sequences, less than 14% recorded once. The starting material was whole blood, obtained in connection with sensitization to the hapten diphenylcyclopropenone (DPC). The receptor source for this set is a woman aged 45-65 years with alopecia areata. Some clones in this sample may be carry-over from other donors' samples. Both conserved end residues are part of each CDR3. The order of the fields is CDR3 protein, CDR3 DNA, V gene, D gene, clone size, CDR3 length, J gene. The D gene is left open where the match is weak. A clone size is listed for some rows: how often the clone was seen (once, few, many), or a class if it is expanded.

CDR3aa: CASSPGAAGTDTQYF; CDR3nt: TGTGCCAGCTCACCAGGCGCGGCGGGCACAGATACGCAGTATTTT; v_gene: TRBV18; d_gene: -; abundance: -; len: 15; j_gene: TRBJ2-3
CDR3aa: CASSQVLTGQFF; CDR3nt: TGTGCCAGCAGCCAAGTCCTGACAGGGCAGTTCTTC; v_gene: TRBV14; d_gene: -; abundance: few; len: 12; j_gene: TRBJ2-1
CDR3aa: CSEVRQMNTEAFF; CDR3nt: TGCAGCGAGGTGAGGCAGATGAACACTGAAGCTTTCTTT; v_gene: TRBV29-1; d_gene: -; abundance: few; len: 13; j_gene: TRBJ1-1
CDR3aa: CAWSVRTGVNTEAFF; CDR3nt: TGTGCCTGGAGTGTTCGGACAGGAGTGAACACTGAAGCTTTCTTT; v_gene: TRBV30; d_gene: TRBD1; abundance: many; len: 15; j_gene: TRBJ1-1
CDR3aa: CASSPPPSSGPNNEQFF; CDR3nt: TGTGCCAGCTCACCACCTCCCTCTAGCGGACCTAACAATGAGCAGTTCTTC; v_gene: TRBV18; d_gene: TRBD2; abundance: -; len: 17; j_gene: TRBJ2-1
CDR3aa: CASSLGTGTEAFF; CDR3nt: TGTGCCAGCAGTTTAGGGACAGGGACTGAAGCTTTCTTT; v_gene: TRBV28; d_gene: TRBD1; abundance: many; len: 13; j_gene: TRBJ1-1
CDR3aa: CASSTGGSGANVLTF; CDR3nt: TGTGCCAGCAGCACAGGGGGCTCTGGGGCCAACGTCCTGACTTTC; v_gene: TRBV11-2; d_gene: TRBD1; abundance: -; len: 15; j_gene: TRBJ2-6
CDR3aa: CASSQSLKSPLHF; CDR3nt: TGTGCCAGCAGCCAAAGTCTGAAGTCACCCCTCCACTTT; v_gene: TRBV3-1; d_gene: -; abundance: few; len: 13; j_gene: TRBJ1-6
CDR3aa: CASTTNYGYTF; CDR3nt: TGTGCCAGCACCACGAACTATGGCTACACCTTC; v_gene: TRBV12-3/TRBV12-4; d_gene: -; abundance: -; len: 11; j_gene: TRBJ1-2
CDR3aa: CASSLKTSGSFLSNEQFF; CDR3nt: TGCGCCAGCAGCTTGAAGACTAGCGGGAGCTTCCTTAGCAATGAGCAGTTCTTC; v_gene: TRBV5-1; d_gene: TRBD2; abundance: -; len: 18; j_gene: TRBJ2-1
CDR3aa: CASSPTSTGELFF; CDR3nt: TGTGCTAGCAGCCCGACTAGCACCGGGGAGCTGTTTTTT; v_gene: TRBV7-7; d_gene: -; abundance: many; len: 13; j_gene: TRBJ2-2
CDR3aa: CASSSGLAGNTGELFF; CDR3nt: TGTGCCAGCAGCTCGGGACTAGCGGGGAACACCGGGGAGCTGTTTTTT; v_gene: TRBV7-2; d_gene: TRBD2; abundance: many; len: 16; j_gene: TRBJ2-2
CDR3aa: CASSRGLALDEQFF; CDR3nt: TGTGCCAGTTCCCGGGGACTAGCCCTCGATGAGCAGTTCTTC; v_gene: TRBV27; d_gene: TRBD2; abundance: few; len: 14; j_gene: TRBJ2-1
CDR3aa: CASSPGQGGTGELFF; CDR3nt: TGTGCCAGCAGCCCAGGACAGGGTGGGACCGGGGAGCTGTTTTTT; v_gene: TRBV9; d_gene: TRBD1; abundance: few; len: 15; j_gene: TRBJ2-2
CDR3aa: CASSPNPTAGVGDTQYF; CDR3nt: TGTGCCAGCAGCCCCAACCCGACGGCGGGAGTCGGAGATACGCAGTATTTT; v_gene: TRBV6-2/TRBV6-3; d_gene: TRBD2; abundance: -; len: 17; j_gene: TRBJ2-3
CDR3aa: CSVESSGRTDTQYF; CDR3nt: TGCAGCGTTGAATCCAGCGGGAGGACAGATACGCAGTATTTT; v_gene: TRBV29-1; d_gene: TRBD2; abundance: -; len: 14; j_gene: TRBJ2-3
CDR3aa: CASSRAKNFEGYTF; CDR3nt: TGCGCCAGCAGCCGAGCCAAGAACTTTGAGGGCTACACCTTC; v_gene: TRBV4-3; d_gene: -; abundance: many; len: 14; j_gene: TRBJ1-2
CDR3aa: CASSPRVGEQYF; CDR3nt: TGTGCCAGCAGCCCCCGGGTTGGCGAGCAGTACTTC; v_gene: TRBV12-3/TRBV12-4; d_gene: -; abundance: many; len: 12; j_gene: TRBJ2-7
CDR3aa: CASSVKASGYNEQFF; CDR3nt: TGTGCCAGCAGCGTTAAGGCTAGCGGCTACAATGAGCAGTTCTTC; v_gene: TRBV9; d_gene: TRBD2; abundance: few; len: 15; j_gene: TRBJ2-1
CDR3aa: CSARALKEQFF; CDR3nt: TGCAGTGCTAGAGCCCTCAAAGAGCAGTTCTTC; v_gene: TRBV20-1; d_gene: -; abundance: many; len: 11; j_gene: TRBJ2-1
CDR3aa: CATSSSGTDTQYF; CDR3nt: TGTGCCACCAGTTCCAGCGGCACAGATACGCAGTATTTT; v_gene: TRBV24-1; d_gene: -; abundance: many; len: 13; j_gene: TRBJ2-3
CDR3aa: CASSSRPDTQYF; CDR3nt: TGTGCCAGCAGCTCCCGGCCGGATACGCAGTATTTT; v_gene: TRBV7-3; d_gene: -; abundance: few; len: 12; j_gene: TRBJ2-3
CDR3aa: CASSQGLQETQYF; CDR3nt: TGCGCCAGCAGCCAGGGGTTACAAGAGACCCAGTACTTC; v_gene: TRBV5-1; d_gene: -; abundance: few; len: 13; j_gene: TRBJ2-5
CDR3aa: CASSLLASSSYEQYF; CDR3nt: TGTGCCAGCAGCTTACTAGCGTCAAGCTCCTACGAGCAGTACTTC; v_gene: TRBV5-4; d_gene: TRBD2; abundance: few; len: 15; j_gene: TRBJ2-7
CDR3aa: CSVDVDGLAVSNNEQFF; CDR3nt: TGCAGCGTTGATGTTGATGGGCTAGCGGTCTCAAACAATGAGCAGTTCTTC; v_gene: TRBV29-1; d_gene: TRBD2; abundance: many; len: 17; j_gene: TRBJ2-1
CDR3aa: CASRGTSGSFHEQYF; CDR3nt: TGTGCCAGCAGGGGGACTAGCGGGAGTTTCCACGAGCAGTACTTC; v_gene: TRBV2; d_gene: TRBD2; abundance: few; len: 15; j_gene: TRBJ2-7